The rows below give T cell receptor beta chains drawn from one sample of a study of cytomegalovirus exposure and HLA in healthy donors. Assay used: immunoSEQ multiplex PCR; TCRdb lists only in-frame clones, some missing. The sample holds about 94,000 clones; 81% are singletons and the top ten take around a tenth. Material: PBMCs. These receptors originate from a human donor in good health. CDR3s include the opening cysteine and the closing phenylalanine or tryptophan. D genes are given only for firm matches. For some rows the clone size is stated as once, few or many, or as a class when expanded; others skip it.

-	TRBV6-5	TRBD1	TRBJ2-7	CASSRDRGVAEQYF	TGTGCCAGCAGCCGGGACAGGGGGGTAGCCGAGCAGTACTTC
-	TRBV28	TRBD2	TRBJ2-1	CASSSSTSRTSDYNEQFF	TGTGCCAGCAGTTCATCCACTAGTCGGACTAGCGATTACAATGAGCAGTTCTTC
few	TRBV18	-	TRBJ1-1	CASSPDSSTRQAFF	TGTGCCAGCTCCCCGGACAGTTCAACCCGGCAAGCTTTCTTT
-	TRBV10-3	TRBD1	TRBJ1-2	CAISEFGTADGYTF	TGTGCCATCAGTGAGTTTGGGACAGCAGATGGCTACACCTTC
-	TRBV7-9	TRBD1	TRBJ1-5	CASSSQGGYQPQHF	TGTGCCAGCAGCTCCCAGGGGGGATATCAGCCCCAGCATTTT
-	TRBV2	-	TRBJ1-2	CASREGAWGNYGYTF	TGTGCCAGCAGGGAGGGAGCGTGGGGGAACTATGGCTACACCTTC
-	TRBV10-3	-	TRBJ2-7	CAISPDGKVKQYF	TGTGCCATCAGCCCAGACGGGAAAGTAAAGCAGTACTTC
-	TRBV30	-	TRBJ2-7	CAWSVAVRQGFYEQYF	TGTGCCTGGAGTGTTGCGGTACGGCAGGGTTTCTACGAGCAGTACTTC
-	TRBV5-1	-	TRBJ2-2	CASTPVPNTGELFF	TGCGCCAGCACACCGGTTCCAAACACCGGGGAGCTGTTTTTT
-	TRBV6-1	-	TRBJ2-7	CASRRDSGPEQYF	TGTGCCAGCAGGCGGGACAGCGGGCCGGAGCAGTACTTC
few	TRBV12-5	-	TRBJ1-5	CASGFTENQPQHF	TGTGCTAGTGGTTTCACAGAGAATCAGCCCCAGCATTTT
-	TRBV7-2	TRBD2	TRBJ2-3	CASSLGLAPDTQYF	TGTGCCAGCAGCTTGGGACTAGCGCCAGATACGCAGTATTTT
-	TRBV14	-	TRBJ2-7	CASSPGHIYEQYF	TGTGCCAGCAGCCCGGGACACATCTACGAGCAGTACTTC
-	TRBV27	TRBD1	TRBJ1-6	CASRNRGMGNSPLHF	TGTGCCAGCAGAAACAGGGGGATGGGGAATTCACCCCTCCACTTT
few	TRBV9	-	TRBJ1-2	CASNGYLGYTF	TGTGCCAGCAACGGGTACCTTGGCTACACCTTC
-	TRBV5-1	TRBD1	TRBJ2-5	CASSSGGLGTGEQETQYF	TGCGCCAGCAGCTCGGGGGGGCTCGGGACAGGGGAACAAGAGACCCAGTACTTC
-	TRBV2	TRBD1	TRBJ1-3	CASSDVQGAGNTIYF	TGTGCCAGCAGTGACGTCCAGGGGGCTGGAAACACCATATATTTT
-	TRBV19	TRBD1	TRBJ2-1	CASSISRQGLEFF	TGTGCCAGTAGTATCTCGAGACAGGGGTTGGAGTTCTTC
-	TRBV5-8	TRBD1	TRBJ2-2	CASSRNQGEKTGELFF	TGTGCCAGCAGCCGAAATCAGGGGGAGAAGACCGGGGAGCTGTTTTTT
-	TRBV7-2	-	TRBJ1-6	CASSLRTSSYNSPLHF	TGTGCCAGCAGCCTACGTACTAGCTCCTATAATTCACCCCTCCACTTT
-	TRBV28	-	TRBJ2-3	CASTRGAITQYF	TGTGCCAGCACGCGGGGTGCCATAACGCAGTATTTT
-	TRBV6-6	TRBD1	TRBJ2-1	CASSPGQGDGNEQFF	TGTGCCAGCAGCCCGGGACAGGGGGATGGTAATGAGCAGTTCTTC
-	TRBV19	-	TRBJ1-5	CASRRQFNQPQHF	TGTGCCAGTCGGAGACAGTTCAATCAGCCCCAGCATTTT
-	TRBV29-1	-	TRBJ1-2	CSVDHPVGYGYTF	TGCAGCGTTGATCATCCAGTCGGGTATGGCTACACCTTC
-	TRBV5-1	TRBD2	TRBJ2-1	CASSLARTSGSNEQFF	TGCGCCAGCAGCTTGGCCCGGACTAGCGGGAGCAATGAGCAGTTCTTC